The rows below give T cell receptor beta chains drawn from one sample of a study of cytomegalovirus exposure and HLA in healthy donors. Measured with immunoSEQ multiplex PCR; TCRdb has only the in-frame clones, and not every one. The sample has about 350,000 clones; about 90% are singletons. The sample comprised PBMCs. These receptors were collected from a woman aged 25 to 39 in good health and CMV-seropositive. Both conserved end residues are part of each CDR3. The order of the fields is V gene, clone size, D gene, J gene, CDR3 protein, CDR3 DNA. A D gene is named only where the DNA matches it firmly. The size field is filled for only some rows; it gives once, few, many or a size class.

v_call: TRBV2; clone_size: -; d_call: -; j_call: TRBJ2-4; cdr3_aa: CASGPGLAKNIQYF; cdr3_nt: TGTGCCAGCGGGCCGGGACTAGCCAAAAACATTCAGTACTTC
v_call: TRBV27; clone_size: few; d_call: -; j_call: TRBJ2-1; cdr3_aa: CASSPTPPGSEQFF; cdr3_nt: TGTGCCAGCAGTCCCACCCCCCCAGGGAGTGAGCAGTTCTTC
v_call: TRBV10-3; clone_size: -; d_call: TRBD1; j_call: TRBJ2-7; cdr3_aa: CATGTGTSEQYF; cdr3_nt: TGTGCCACCGGGACAGGTACCTCCGAGCAGTACTTC
v_call: TRBV27; clone_size: -; d_call: -; j_call: TRBJ2-7; cdr3_aa: CASSFAGSYEQYF; cdr3_nt: TGTGCCAGCAGTTTTGCCGGGAGCTACGAGCAGTACTTC
v_call: TRBV6-1; clone_size: -; d_call: TRBD2; j_call: TRBJ2-7; cdr3_aa: CASSEPAGVTYEQYF; cdr3_nt: TGTGCCAGCAGTGAACCAGCGGGAGTGACCTACGAGCAGTACTTC
v_call: TRBV27; clone_size: -; d_call: -; j_call: TRBJ2-2; cdr3_aa: CASSLDPGDTGELFF; cdr3_nt: TGTGCCAGCAGTTTAGACCCGGGGGACACCGGGGAGCTGTTTTTT
v_call: TRBV5-6; clone_size: -; d_call: -; j_call: TRBJ2-2; cdr3_aa: CASSWGWEELFF; cdr3_nt: TGTGCCAGCAGCTGGGGGTGGGAGGAGCTGTTTTTT
v_call: TRBV11-2; clone_size: -; d_call: TRBD1; j_call: TRBJ2-7; cdr3_aa: CASSLLQGAGEQYF; cdr3_nt: TGTGCCAGCAGCTTATTGCAGGGGGCGGGTGAGCAGTACTTC
v_call: TRBV6-5; clone_size: -; d_call: -; j_call: TRBJ2-3; cdr3_aa: CASSYGYQSTDTQYF; cdr3_nt: TGTGCCAGCAGTTACGGGTACCAAAGCACAGATACGCAGTATTTT
v_call: TRBV4-2; clone_size: -; d_call: -; j_call: TRBJ1-2; cdr3_aa: CASSQDSGSYGYTF; cdr3_nt: TGTGCCAGCAGCCAAGATTCAGGCAGCTATGGCTACACCTTC
v_call: TRBV5-1; clone_size: -; d_call: -; j_call: TRBJ2-3; cdr3_aa: CASSYSQQGVSATDTQYF; cdr3_nt: TGCGCCAGCAGCTATAGTCAACAGGGAGTCTCCGCGACAGATACGCAGTATTTT
v_call: TRBV27; clone_size: -; d_call: TRBD2; j_call: TRBJ2-1; cdr3_aa: CASSYAGGPTNEQFF; cdr3_nt: TGTGCCAGCAGTTACGCGGGGGGGCCCACAAATGAGCAGTTCTTC
v_call: TRBV30; clone_size: -; d_call: -; j_call: TRBJ1-6; cdr3_aa: CAWRPPGGVVSSYNSPLHF; cdr3_nt: TGTGCCTGGAGACCCCCTGGAGGGGTCGTAAGCTCCTATAATTCACCCCTCCACTTT
v_call: TRBV30; clone_size: once; d_call: -; j_call: TRBJ1-1; cdr3_aa: CAWRDRANTEAFF; cdr3_nt: TGTGCCTGGAGGGACAGAGCTAACACTGAAGCTTTCTTT
v_call: TRBV7-2; clone_size: once; d_call: TRBD1; j_call: TRBJ1-6; cdr3_aa: CASSLPLGTGFSPLHF; cdr3_nt: TGTGCCAGCAGCCTCCCGCTCGGGACAGGGTTCTCACCCCTCCACTTT
v_call: TRBV9; clone_size: few; d_call: TRBD1; j_call: TRBJ1-3; cdr3_aa: CASSVDSRGPWSGNTIYF; cdr3_nt: TGTGCCAGCAGCGTAGATTCAAGGGGGCCTTGGTCTGGAAACACCATATATTTT
v_call: TRBV5-6; clone_size: -; d_call: -; j_call: TRBJ2-4; cdr3_aa: CASSSPAGTNIQYF; cdr3_nt: TGTGCCAGCAGCTCCCCGGCAGGGACCAACATTCAGTACTTC
v_call: TRBV4-1; clone_size: -; d_call: -; j_call: TRBJ1-4; cdr3_aa: CASSQGAGPNEKLFF; cdr3_nt: TGCGCCAGCAGCCAAGGGGCAGGACCTAATGAAAAACTGTTTTTT
v_call: TRBV4-3; clone_size: -; d_call: -; j_call: TRBJ1-2; cdr3_aa: CASSQGLNYGYTF; cdr3_nt: TGCGCCAGCAGCCAGGGACTCAACTATGGCTACACCTTC
v_call: TRBV29-1; clone_size: -; d_call: TRBD1; j_call: TRBJ1-1; cdr3_aa: CSVEDRAKRWAFF; cdr3_nt: TGCAGCGTTGAGGACAGGGCCAAGCGGTGGGCTTTCTTT
v_call: TRBV28; clone_size: -; d_call: -; j_call: TRBJ2-7; cdr3_aa: CASRPGLPDYEQYF; cdr3_nt: TGTGCCAGCAGACCGGGACTCCCGGACTACGAGCAGTACTTC
v_call: TRBV29-1; clone_size: -; d_call: TRBD2; j_call: TRBJ2-7; cdr3_aa: CSVEGVGLADYYEQYF; cdr3_nt: TGCAGCGTTGAGGGGGTGGGACTAGCGGACTACTACGAGCAGTACTTC
v_call: TRBV7-3; clone_size: once; d_call: -; j_call: TRBJ2-3; cdr3_aa: CASSPRGMGNTQYF; cdr3_nt: TGTGCCAGCAGCCCCCGGGGGATGGGGAATACGCAGTATTTT
v_call: TRBV6-5; clone_size: -; d_call: -; j_call: TRBJ1-2; cdr3_aa: CASSYFARAGYGYTF; cdr3_nt: TGTGCCAGCAGTTACTTCGCCAGGGCGGGGTATGGCTACACCTTC
v_call: TRBV30; clone_size: -; d_call: TRBD2; j_call: TRBJ2-5; cdr3_aa: CAWTRTYSGSKRETQYF; cdr3_nt: TGTGCCTGGACCAGAACCTATAGCGGGAGCAAGCGAGAGACCCAGTACTTC
v_call: TRBV4-3; clone_size: -; d_call: TRBD2; j_call: TRBJ2-3; cdr3_aa: CASSQGRAGGSTDTQYF; cdr3_nt: TGCGCCAGCAGCCAAGGCCGGGCGGGAGGAAGCACAGATACGCAGTATTTT
v_call: TRBV5-1; clone_size: -; d_call: -; j_call: TRBJ2-7; cdr3_aa: CASSLGTARYEQYF; cdr3_nt: TGCGCCAGCAGCTTGGGGACGGCAAGGTACGAGCAGTACTTC
v_call: TRBV6-1; clone_size: -; d_call: TRBD1; j_call: TRBJ1-2; cdr3_aa: CASSGETGGNYGYTF; cdr3_nt: TGTGCCAGCAGTGGAGAGACAGGGGGCAACTATGGCTACACCTTC
v_call: TRBV5-1; clone_size: once; d_call: -; j_call: TRBJ2-5; cdr3_aa: CASSLAVSGVGETQYF; cdr3_nt: TGCGCCAGCAGCTTGGCGGTGTCTGGGGTCGGAGAGACCCAGTACTTC
v_call: TRBV2; clone_size: -; d_call: TRBD2; j_call: TRBJ2-2; cdr3_aa: CASIPFRTSGRDRTGELFF; cdr3_nt: TGTGCCAGCATCCCCTTCCGGACTAGCGGGAGAGACAGAACCGGGGAGCTGTTTTTT
v_call: TRBV7-3; clone_size: -; d_call: -; j_call: TRBJ2-3; cdr3_aa: CASSEGGSDTQYF; cdr3_nt: TGTGCCAGCAGCGAAGGGGGTTCAGATACGCAGTATTTT
v_call: TRBV7-8; clone_size: -; d_call: -; j_call: TRBJ1-5; cdr3_aa: CASSLAAQGHNQPQHF; cdr3_nt: TGTGCCAGCAGCTTAGCGGCTCAGGGCCACAATCAGCCCCAGCATTTT
v_call: TRBV4-3; clone_size: -; d_call: -; j_call: TRBJ1-2; cdr3_aa: CASSQVGSSGYTF; cdr3_nt: TGCGCCAGCAGCCAAGTAGGGTCCAGTGGCTACACCTTC
v_call: TRBV2; clone_size: -; d_call: -; j_call: TRBJ2-7; cdr3_aa: CASTPQVAGASYEQYF; cdr3_nt: TGTGCCAGCACCCCCCAGGTCGCGGGGGCCTCCTACGAGCAGTACTTC
v_call: TRBV7-8; clone_size: -; d_call: -; j_call: TRBJ1-6; cdr3_aa: CASSLEGRGNSPLHF; cdr3_nt: TGTGCCAGCAGCTTAGAGGGCAGGGGTAATTCACCCCTCCACTTT
v_call: TRBV5-4; clone_size: -; d_call: -; j_call: TRBJ2-1; cdr3_aa: CASSLVGAHNEQFF; cdr3_nt: TGTGCCAGCAGCTTGGTAGGGGCCCACAATGAGCAGTTCTTC
v_call: TRBV4-1; clone_size: -; d_call: -; j_call: TRBJ1-2; cdr3_aa: CASSQDREYEGYTF; cdr3_nt: TGCGCCAGCAGCCAAGATCGGGAGTATGAGGGCTACACCTTC